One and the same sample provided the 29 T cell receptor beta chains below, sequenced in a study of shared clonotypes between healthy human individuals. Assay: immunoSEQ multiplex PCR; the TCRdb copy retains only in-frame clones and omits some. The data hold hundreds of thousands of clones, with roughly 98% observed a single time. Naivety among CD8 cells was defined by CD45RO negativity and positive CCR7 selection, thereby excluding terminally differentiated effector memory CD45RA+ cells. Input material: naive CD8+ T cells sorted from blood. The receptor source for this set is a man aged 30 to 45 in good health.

The CDR3 coding sequence is TGTGCCAGCAGCTTTCAGTACACCGGGGAGCTGTTTTTT. It codes for CASSFQYTGELFF. V usage is TRBV11-2 and J usage is TRBJ2-2, with unresolved D. The ends were cut back, 3 bases at V and 3 bases at J, with 5 bases in the middle. CDR3 length equals 13 residues. Germline lookup yields CDR1 SGHAT and CDR2 FQNNGV.

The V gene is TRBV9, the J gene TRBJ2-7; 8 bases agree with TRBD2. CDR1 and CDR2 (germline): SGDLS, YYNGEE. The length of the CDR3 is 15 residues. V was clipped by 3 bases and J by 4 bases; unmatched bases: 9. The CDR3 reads CASSAGGTRSYEQYF. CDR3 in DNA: TGTGCCAGCAGCGCTGGTGGGACTAGGTCGTACGAGCAGTACTTC.

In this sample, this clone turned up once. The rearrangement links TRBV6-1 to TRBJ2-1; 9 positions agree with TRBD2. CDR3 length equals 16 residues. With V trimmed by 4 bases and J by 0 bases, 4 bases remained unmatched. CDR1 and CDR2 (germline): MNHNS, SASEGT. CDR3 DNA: TGTGCCAGCAGTGTTAGCGGGAGAAGCTCCTACAATGAGCAGTTCTTC. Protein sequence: CASSVSGRSSYNEQFF.

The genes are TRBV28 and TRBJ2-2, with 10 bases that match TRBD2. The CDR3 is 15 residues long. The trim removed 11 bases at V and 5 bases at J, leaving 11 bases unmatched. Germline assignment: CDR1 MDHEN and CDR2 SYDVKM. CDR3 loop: CAATKNSGRTGELFF. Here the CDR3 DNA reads TGTGCCGCAACGAAGAATAGCGGGAGGACCGGGGAGCTGTTTTTT. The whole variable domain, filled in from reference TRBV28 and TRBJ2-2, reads DVKVTQSSRYLVKRTGEKVFLECVQDMDHENMFWYRQDPGLGLRLIYFSYDVKMKEKGDIPEGYSVSREKKERFSLILESASTNQTSMYLCAATKNSGRTGELFFGEGSRLTVL.

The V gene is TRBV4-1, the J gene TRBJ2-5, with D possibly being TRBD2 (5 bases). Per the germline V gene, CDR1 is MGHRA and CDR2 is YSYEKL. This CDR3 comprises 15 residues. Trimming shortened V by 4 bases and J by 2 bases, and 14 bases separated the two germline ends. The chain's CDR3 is CASSPRQDFQETQYF. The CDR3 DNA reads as TGCGCCAGCAGCCCCCGGCAGGACTTTCAAGAGACCCAGTACTTC.

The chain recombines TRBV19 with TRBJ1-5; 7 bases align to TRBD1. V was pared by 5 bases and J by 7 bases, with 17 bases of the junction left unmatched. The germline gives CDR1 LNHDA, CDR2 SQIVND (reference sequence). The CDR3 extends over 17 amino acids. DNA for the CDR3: TGTGCCAGTAGTCGTCTAAGGGACAGCCCGGCGGGGCAGCCCCAGCATTTT. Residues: CASSRLRDSPAGQPQHF.

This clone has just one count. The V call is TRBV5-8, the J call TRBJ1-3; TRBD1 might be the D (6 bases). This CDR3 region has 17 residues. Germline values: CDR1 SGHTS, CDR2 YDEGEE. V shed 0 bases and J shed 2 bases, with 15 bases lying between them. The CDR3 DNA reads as TGTGCCAGCAGCTTGGGTCTCGGGGGGCTGGCTGGAAACACCATATATTTT. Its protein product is CASSLGLGGLAGNTIYF.

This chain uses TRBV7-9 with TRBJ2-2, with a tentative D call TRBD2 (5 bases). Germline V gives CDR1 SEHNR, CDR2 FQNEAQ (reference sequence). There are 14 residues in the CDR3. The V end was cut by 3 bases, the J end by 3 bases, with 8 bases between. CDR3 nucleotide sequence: TGTGCCAGCAGCTTCGGACTCCACACCGGGGAGCTGTTTTTT. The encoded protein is CASSFGLHTGELFF.

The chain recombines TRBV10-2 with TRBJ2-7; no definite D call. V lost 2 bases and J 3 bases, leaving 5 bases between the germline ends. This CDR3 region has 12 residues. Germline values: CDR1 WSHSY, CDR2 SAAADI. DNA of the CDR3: TGCGCCAGCAGTGAGCTCAGCTACGAGCAGTACTTC. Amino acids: CASSELSYEQYF.

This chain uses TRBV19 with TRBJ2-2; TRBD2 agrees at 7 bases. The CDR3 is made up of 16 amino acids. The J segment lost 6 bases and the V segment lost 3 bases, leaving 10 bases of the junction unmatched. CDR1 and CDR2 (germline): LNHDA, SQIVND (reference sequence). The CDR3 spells CASSISGGGPPGELFF. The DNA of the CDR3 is TGTGCCAGTAGTATTTCCGGGGGAGGGCCACCCGGGGAGCTGTTTTTT.

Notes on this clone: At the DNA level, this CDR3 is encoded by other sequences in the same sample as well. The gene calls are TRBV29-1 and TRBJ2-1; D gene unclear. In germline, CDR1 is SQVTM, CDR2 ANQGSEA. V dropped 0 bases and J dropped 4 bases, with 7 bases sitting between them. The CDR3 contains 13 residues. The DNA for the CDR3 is TGCAGCGTTGAAGAGGGCCGGTACAATGAGCAGTTCTTC. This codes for CSVEEGRYNEQFF.

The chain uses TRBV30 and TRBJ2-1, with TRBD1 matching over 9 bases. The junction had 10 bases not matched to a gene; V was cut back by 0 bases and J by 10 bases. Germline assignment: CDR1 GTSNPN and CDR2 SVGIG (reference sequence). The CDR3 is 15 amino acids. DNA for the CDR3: TGTGCCTGGAGTGTGGGGACAGGGTGGTTTCGGGAGCAGTTCTTC. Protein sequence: CAWSVGTGWFREQFF.

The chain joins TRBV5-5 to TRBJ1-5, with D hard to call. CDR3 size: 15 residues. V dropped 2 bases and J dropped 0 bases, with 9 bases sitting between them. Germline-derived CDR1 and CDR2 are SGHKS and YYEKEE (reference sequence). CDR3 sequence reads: CASSLGFYSNQPQHF. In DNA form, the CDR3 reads TGTGCCAGCAGCTTAGGGTTTTATAGCAATCAGCCCCAGCATTTT.

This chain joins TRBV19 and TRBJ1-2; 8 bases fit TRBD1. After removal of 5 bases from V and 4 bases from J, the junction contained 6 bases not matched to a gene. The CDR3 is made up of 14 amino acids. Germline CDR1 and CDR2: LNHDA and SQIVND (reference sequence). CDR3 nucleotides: TGTGCCAGTAGTTCGCGACAGGGGTCCTATGGCTACACCTTC. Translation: CASSSRQGSYGYTF.

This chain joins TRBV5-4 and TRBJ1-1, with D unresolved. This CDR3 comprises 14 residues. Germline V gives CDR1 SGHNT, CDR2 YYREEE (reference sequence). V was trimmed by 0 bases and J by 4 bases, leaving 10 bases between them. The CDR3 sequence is CASSLDAGSTEAFF. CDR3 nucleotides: TGTGCCAGCAGCTTGGACGCGGGGTCCACTGAAGCTTTCTTT. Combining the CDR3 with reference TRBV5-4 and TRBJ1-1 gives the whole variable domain ETGVTQSPTHLIKTRGQQVTLRCSSQSGHNTVSWYQQALGQGPQFIFQYYREEENGRGNFPPRFSGLQFPNYSSELNVNALELDDSALYLCASSLDAGSTEAFFGQGTRLTVV.

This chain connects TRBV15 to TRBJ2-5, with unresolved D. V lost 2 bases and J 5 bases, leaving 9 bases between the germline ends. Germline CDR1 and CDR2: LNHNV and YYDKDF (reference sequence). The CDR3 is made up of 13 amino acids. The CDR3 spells CATSRHVSETQYF. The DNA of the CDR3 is TGTGCCACCAGCAGACACGTCTCGGAGACCCAGTACTTC. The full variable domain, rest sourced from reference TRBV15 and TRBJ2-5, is DAMVIQNPRYQVTQFGKPVTLSCSQTLNHNVMYWYQQKSSQAPKLLFHYYDKDFNNEADTPDNFQSRRPNTSFCFLDIRSPGLGDTAMYLCATSRHVSETQYFGPGTRLLVL.

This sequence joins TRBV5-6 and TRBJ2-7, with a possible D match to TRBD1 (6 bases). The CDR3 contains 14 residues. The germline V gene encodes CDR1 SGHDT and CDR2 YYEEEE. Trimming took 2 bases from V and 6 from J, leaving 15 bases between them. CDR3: CASSLSERGGEQYF. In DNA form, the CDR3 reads TGTGCCAGCAGCTTAAGCGAGAGAGGGGGCGAGCAGTACTTC.

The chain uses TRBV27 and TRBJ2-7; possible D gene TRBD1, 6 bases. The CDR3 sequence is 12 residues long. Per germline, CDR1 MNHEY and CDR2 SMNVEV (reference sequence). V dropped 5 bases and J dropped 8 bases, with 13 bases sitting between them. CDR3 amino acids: CASSLRGTKQYF. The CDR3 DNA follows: TGTGCCAGCAGTCTAAGGGGGACCAAGCAGTACTTC.

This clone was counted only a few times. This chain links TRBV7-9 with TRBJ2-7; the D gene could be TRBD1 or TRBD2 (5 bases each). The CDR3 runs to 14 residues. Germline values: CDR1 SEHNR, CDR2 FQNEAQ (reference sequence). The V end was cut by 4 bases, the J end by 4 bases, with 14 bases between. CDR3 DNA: TGTGCCAGCAGCTCAACCCGGGGCCTATACGAGCAGTACTTC. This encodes CASSSTRGLYEQYF.

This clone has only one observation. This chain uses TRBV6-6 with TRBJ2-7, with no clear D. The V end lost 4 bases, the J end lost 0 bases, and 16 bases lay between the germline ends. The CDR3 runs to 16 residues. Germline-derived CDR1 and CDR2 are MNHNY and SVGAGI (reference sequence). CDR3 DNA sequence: TGTGCCAGCAGTTTCCTTGGAACAGAAAACTCCTACGAGCAGTACTTC. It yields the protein CASSFLGTENSYEQYF.

The CDR3 region is CASSFTSGPISYEQYF. CDR3 in DNA: TGCGCCAGCAGCTTCACGAGCGGGCCGATCTCCTACGAGCAGTACTTC. The genes are TRBV5-1 and TRBJ2-7; D perhaps matches TRBD2 (6 bases). Germline V gene lookup returns CDR1 SGHRS and CDR2 YFSETQ. CDR3 length equals 16 residues. Trimming pared 2 bases from V and 0 bases from J, leaving 15 bases between.

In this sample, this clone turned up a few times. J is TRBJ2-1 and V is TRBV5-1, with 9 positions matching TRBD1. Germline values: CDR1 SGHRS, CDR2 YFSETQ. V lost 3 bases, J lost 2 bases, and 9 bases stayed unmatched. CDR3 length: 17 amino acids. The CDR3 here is CASSSGQGRRTYNEQFF. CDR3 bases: TGCGCCAGCAGCTCTGGACAGGGGAGACGCACCTACAATGAGCAGTTCTTC.

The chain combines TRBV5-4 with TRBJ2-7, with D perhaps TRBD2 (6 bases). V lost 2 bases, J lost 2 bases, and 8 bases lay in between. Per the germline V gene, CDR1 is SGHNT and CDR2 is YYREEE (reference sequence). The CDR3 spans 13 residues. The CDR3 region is CASSFSGTYEQYF. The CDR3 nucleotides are TGTGCCAGCAGCTTTAGCGGAACCTACGAGCAGTACTTC.

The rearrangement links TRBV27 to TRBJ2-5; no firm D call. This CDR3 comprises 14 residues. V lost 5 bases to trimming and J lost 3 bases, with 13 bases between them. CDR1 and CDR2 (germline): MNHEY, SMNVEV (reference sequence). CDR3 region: CASSPLDGEETQYF. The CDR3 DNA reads TGTGCCAGCAGTCCACTGGACGGAGAAGAGACCCAGTACTTC.

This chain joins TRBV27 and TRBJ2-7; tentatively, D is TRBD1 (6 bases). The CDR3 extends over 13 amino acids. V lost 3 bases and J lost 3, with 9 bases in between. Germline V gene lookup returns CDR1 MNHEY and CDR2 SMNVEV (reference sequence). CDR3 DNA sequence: TGTGCCAGCAGTTTTCAGGGGCGCTACGAGCAGTACTTC. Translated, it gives CASSFQGRYEQYF.

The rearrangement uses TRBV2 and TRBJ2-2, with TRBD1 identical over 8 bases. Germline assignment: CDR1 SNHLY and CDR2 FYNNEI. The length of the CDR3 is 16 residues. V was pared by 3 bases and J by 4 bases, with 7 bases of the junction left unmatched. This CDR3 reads CASSDDTGGLTGELFF. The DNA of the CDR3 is TGTGCCAGCAGTGATGATACAGGGGGACTCACCGGGGAGCTGTTTTTT. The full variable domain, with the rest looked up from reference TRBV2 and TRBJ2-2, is EPEVTQTPSHQVTQMGQEVILRCVPISNHLYFYWYRQILGQKVEFLVSFYNNEISEKSEIFDDQFSVERPDGSNFTLKIRSTKLEDSAMYFCASSDDTGGLTGELFFGEGSRLTVL.

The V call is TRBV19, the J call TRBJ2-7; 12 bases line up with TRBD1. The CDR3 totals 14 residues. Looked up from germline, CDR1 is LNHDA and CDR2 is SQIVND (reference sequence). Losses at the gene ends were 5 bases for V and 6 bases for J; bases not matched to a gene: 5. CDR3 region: CASSAGQGAIEQYF. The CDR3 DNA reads TGTGCCAGTAGTGCGGGACAGGGGGCGATCGAGCAGTACTTC.

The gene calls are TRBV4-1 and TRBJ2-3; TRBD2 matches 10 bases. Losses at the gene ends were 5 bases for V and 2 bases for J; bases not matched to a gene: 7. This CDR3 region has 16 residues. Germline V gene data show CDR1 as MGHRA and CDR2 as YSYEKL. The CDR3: CASSSRLAGLTDTQYF. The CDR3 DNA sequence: TGCGCCAGCAGCTCCCGACTAGCGGGCCTCACAGATACGCAGTATTTT.

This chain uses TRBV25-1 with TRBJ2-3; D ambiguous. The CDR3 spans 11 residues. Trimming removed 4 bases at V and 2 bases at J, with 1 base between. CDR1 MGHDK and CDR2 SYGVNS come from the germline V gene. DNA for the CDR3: TGTGCCAGCAGTGTCACAGATACGCAGTATTTT. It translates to CASSVTDTQYF. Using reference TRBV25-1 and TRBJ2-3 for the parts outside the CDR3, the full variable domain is EADIYQTPRYLVIGTGKKITLECSQTMGHDKMYWYQQDPGMELHLIHYSYGVNSTEKGDLSSESTVSRIRTEHFPLTLESARPSHTSQYLCASSVTDTQYFGPGTRLTVL.